This T cell receptor (beta chain) appears in the sequencing data of a study of blood T cell repertoires in COVID-19. Study-level information: Samples came from the United States, Italy and Spain, spanning acute and convalescent COVID-19. In each case, the material was cDNA or gDNA derived from T cells, B-cell-depleted T cells, or PBMCs.

The germline gives CDR1 SEHNR, CDR2 FQNEAQ (reference sequence). CDR3 length equals 15 residues. J gave up 2 bases and V 1 base, and 1 base lay outside the gene matches. The data were produced by immunoSEQ multiplex PCR, yet TCRdb's version contains in-frame clones alone and is incomplete. The sample lists under 200,000 clones; approximately 90% were seen once. This receptor was identified in a man aged 50 to 60 with acute or convalescent COVID-19. This rearrangement joins TRBV7-9 to TRBJ1-2; 10 bases map to TRBD1. Sequencing used peripheral blood. CDR3 nucleotide sequence: TGTGCCAGCAGCTTAGGGGGACAGGGGAACTATGGCTACACCTTC. It specifies CASSLGGQGNYGYTF.